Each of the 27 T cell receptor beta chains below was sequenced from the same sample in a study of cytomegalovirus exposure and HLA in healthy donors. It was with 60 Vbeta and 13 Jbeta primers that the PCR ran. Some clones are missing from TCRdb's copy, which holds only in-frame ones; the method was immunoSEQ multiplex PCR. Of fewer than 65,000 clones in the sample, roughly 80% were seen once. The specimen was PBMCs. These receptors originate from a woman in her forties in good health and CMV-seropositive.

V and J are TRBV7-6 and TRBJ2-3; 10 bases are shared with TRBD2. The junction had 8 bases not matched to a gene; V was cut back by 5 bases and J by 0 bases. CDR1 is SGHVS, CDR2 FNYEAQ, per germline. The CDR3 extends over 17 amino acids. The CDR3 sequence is CASSRNSGGTSTDTQYF. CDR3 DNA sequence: TGTGCCAGCAGCCGTAATAGCGGGGGGACCAGCACAGATACGCAGTATTTT.

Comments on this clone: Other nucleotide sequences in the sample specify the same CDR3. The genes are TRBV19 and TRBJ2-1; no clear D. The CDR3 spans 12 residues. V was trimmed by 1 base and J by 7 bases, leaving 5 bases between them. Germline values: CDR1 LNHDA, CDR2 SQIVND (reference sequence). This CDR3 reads CASSIAGNEQFF. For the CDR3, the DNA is TGTGCCAGTAGTATAGCCGGGAATGAGCAGTTCTTC.

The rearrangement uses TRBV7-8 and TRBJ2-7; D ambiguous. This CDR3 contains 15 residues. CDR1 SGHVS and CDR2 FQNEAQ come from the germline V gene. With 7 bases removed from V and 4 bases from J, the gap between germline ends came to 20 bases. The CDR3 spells CASTAGERPLYEQYF. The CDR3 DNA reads TGTGCCAGCACGGCTGGAGAACGGCCCCTTTACGAGCAGTACTTC.

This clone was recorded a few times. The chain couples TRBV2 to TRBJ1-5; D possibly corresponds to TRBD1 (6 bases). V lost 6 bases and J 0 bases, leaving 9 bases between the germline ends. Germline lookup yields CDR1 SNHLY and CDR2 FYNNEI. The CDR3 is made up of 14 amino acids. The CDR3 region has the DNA TGTGCCAGCAGAACAGGGAATAGCAATCAGCCCCAGCATTTT. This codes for CASRTGNSNQPQHF. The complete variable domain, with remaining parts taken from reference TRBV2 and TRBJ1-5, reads EPEVTQTPSHQVTQMGQEVILRCVPISNHLYFYWYRQILGQKVEFLVSFYNNEISEKSEIFDDQFSVERPDGSNFTLKIRSTKLEDSAMYFCASRTGNSNQPQHFGDGTRLSIL.

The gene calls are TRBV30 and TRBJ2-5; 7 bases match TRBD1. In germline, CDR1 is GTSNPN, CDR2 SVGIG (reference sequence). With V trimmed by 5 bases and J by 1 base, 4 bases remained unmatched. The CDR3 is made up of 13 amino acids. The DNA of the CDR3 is TGTGCCTGGGGGCCAGGGGGCCAAGAGACCCAGTACTTC. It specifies CAWGPGGQETQYF. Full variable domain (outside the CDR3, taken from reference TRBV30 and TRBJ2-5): SQTIHQWPATLVQPVGSPLSLECTVEGTSNPNLYWYRQAAGRGLQLLFYSVGIGQISSEVPQNLSASRPQDRQFILSSKKLLLSDSGFYLCAWGPGGQETQYFGPGTRLLVL.

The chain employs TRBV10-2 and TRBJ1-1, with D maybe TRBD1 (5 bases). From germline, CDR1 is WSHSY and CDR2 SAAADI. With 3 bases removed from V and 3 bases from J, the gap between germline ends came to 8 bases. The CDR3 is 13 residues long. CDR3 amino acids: CASSDRGDTEAFF. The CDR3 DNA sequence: TGCGCCAGCAGTGATCGGGGGGACACTGAAGCTTTCTTT.

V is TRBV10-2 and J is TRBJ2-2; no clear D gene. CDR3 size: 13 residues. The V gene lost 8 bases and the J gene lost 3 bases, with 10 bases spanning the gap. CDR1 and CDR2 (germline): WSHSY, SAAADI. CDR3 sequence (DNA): TGCGCCAGCGCCGGTGAGGACACCGGGGAGCTGTTTTTT. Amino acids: CASAGEDTGELFF.

CDR3 sequence reads: CSASDVRGYTF. As DNA, the CDR3 is TGCAGTGCTTCTGATGTTCGGGGCTACACCTTC. The chain recombines TRBV20-1 with TRBJ1-2, with D hard to call. This CDR3 has 11 amino acids. Per the germline V gene, CDR1 is DFQATT and CDR2 is SNEGSKA (reference sequence). V gave up 5 bases and J gave up 8 bases, with 12 bases separating them.

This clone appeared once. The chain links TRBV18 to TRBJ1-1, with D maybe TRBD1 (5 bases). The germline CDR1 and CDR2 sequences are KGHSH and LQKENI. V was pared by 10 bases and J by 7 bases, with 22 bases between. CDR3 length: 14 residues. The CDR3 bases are TGTGCCACCGTAAGAGGGGCCGGGGGGAATGAAGCTTTCTTT. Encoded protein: CATVRGAGGNEAFF.

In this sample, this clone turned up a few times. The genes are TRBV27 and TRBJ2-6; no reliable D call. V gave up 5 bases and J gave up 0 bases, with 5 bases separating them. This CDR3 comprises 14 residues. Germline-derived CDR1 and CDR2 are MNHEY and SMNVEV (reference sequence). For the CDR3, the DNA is TGTGCCAGCAGTCTCAGCTCTGGGGCCAACGTCCTGACTTTC. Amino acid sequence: CASSLSSGANVLTF. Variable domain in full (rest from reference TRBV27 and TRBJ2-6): EAQVTQNPRYLITVTGKKLTVTCSQNMNHEYMSWYRQDPGLGLRQIYYSMNVEVTDKGDVPEGYKVSRKEKRNFPLILESPSPNQTSLYFCASSLSSGANVLTFGAGSRLTVL.

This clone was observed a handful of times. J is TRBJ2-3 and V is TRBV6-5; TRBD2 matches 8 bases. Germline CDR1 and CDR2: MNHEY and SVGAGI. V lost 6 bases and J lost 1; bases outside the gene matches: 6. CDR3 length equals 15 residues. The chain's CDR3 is CASRGRGAGTDTQYF. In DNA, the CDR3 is TGTGCCAGCAGGGGGCGGGGGGCAGGCACAGATACGCAGTATTTT.

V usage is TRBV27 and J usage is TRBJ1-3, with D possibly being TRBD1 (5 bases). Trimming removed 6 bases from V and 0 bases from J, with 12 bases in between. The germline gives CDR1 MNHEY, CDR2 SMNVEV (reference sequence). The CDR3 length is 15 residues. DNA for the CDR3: TGTGCCAGCAGCCGCGCAGGGCCCTCTGGAAACACCATATATTTT. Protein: CASSRAGPSGNTIYF.

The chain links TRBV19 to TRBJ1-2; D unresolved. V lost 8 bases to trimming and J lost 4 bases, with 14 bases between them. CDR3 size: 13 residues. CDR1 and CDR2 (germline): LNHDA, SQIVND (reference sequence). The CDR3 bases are TGTGCCAGTCGCGGAGGCCTGGGCTATGGCTACACCTTC. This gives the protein CASRGGLGYGYTF.

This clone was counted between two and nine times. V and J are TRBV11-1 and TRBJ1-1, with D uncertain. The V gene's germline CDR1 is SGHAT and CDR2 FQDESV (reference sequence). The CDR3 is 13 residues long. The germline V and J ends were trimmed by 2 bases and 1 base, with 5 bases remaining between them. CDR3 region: CASSLYGNTEAFF. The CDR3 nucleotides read TGTGCCAGCAGCTTATACGGGAACACTGAAGCTTTCTTT.

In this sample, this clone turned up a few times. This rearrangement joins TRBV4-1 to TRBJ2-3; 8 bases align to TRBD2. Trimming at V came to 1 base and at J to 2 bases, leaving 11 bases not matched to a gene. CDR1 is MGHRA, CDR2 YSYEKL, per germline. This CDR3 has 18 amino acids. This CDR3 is CASSQVFGTRKNTDTQYF. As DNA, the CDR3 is TGCGCCAGCAGCCAAGTATTTGGGACTAGGAAAAACACAGATACGCAGTATTTT.

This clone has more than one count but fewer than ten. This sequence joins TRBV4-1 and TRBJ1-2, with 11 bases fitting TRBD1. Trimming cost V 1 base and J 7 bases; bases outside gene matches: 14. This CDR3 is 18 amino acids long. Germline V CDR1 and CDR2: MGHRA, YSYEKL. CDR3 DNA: TGCGCCAGCAGCCAAGTAGGGAAGCGGGGACAGGGGGAAGGTGGCTACACCTTC. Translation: CASSQVGKRGQGEGGYTF.

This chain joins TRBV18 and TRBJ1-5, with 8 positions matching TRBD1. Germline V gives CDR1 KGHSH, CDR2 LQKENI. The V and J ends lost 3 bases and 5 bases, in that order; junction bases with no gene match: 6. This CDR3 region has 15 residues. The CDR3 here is CASSPSGTGDQPQHF. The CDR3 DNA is TGTGCCAGCTCACCCTCCGGGACAGGCGATCAGCCCCAGCATTTT. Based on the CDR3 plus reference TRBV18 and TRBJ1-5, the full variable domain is NAGVMQNPRHLVRRRGQEARLRCSPMKGHSHVYWYRQLPEEGLKFMVYLQKENIIDESGMPKERFSAEFPKEGPSILRIQQVVRGDSAAYFCASSPSGTGDQPQHFGDGTRLSIL.

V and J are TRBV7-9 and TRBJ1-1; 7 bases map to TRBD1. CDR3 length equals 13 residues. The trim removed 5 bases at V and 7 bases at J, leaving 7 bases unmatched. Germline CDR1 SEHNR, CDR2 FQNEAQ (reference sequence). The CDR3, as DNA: TGTGCCAGCAGCCTAAGGGGGCGCGATGAAGCTTTCTTT. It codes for CASSLRGRDEAFF.

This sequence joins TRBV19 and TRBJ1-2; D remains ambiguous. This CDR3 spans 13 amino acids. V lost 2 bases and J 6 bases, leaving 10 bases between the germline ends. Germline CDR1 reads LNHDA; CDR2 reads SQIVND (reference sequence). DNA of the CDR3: TGTGCCAGTAGTATATCCGGGTCCCATGGCTACACCTTC. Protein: CASSISGSHGYTF.

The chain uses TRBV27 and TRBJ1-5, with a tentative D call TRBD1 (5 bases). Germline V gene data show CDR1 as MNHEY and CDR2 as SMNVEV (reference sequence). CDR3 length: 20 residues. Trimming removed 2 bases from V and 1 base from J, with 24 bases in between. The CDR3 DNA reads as TGTGCCAGCAGTTTACGGGGAGGGACGATGATGGGGGGAAGCAATCAGCCCCAGCATTTT. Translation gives CASSLRGGTMMGGSNQPQHF.

CDR3 amino acids: CASSPTSIETQYF. The CDR3 nucleotides are TGCGCCAGCAGCCCGACTAGCATAGAGACCCAGTACTTC. The gene calls are TRBV4-1 and TRBJ2-5; 7 bases line up with TRBD2. The CDR3 sequence is 13 residues long. V dropped 4 bases and J dropped 4; count of bases not matched to a gene: 3. Germline CDR1 reads MGHRA; CDR2 reads YSYEKL.

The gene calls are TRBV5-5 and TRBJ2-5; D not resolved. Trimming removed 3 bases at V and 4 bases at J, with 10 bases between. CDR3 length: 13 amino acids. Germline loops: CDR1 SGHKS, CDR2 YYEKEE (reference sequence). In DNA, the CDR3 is TGTGCCAGCAGCTCGCTGGCCCGAGAGACCCAGTACTTC. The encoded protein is CASSSLARETQYF.

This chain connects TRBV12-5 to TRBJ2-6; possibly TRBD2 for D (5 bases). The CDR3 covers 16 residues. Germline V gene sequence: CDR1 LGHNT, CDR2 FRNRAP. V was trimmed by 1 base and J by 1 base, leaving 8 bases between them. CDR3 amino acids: CASGLARGSGANVLTF. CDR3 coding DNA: TGTGCTAGTGGTTTGGCCCGGGGATCTGGGGCCAACGTCCTGACTTTC.

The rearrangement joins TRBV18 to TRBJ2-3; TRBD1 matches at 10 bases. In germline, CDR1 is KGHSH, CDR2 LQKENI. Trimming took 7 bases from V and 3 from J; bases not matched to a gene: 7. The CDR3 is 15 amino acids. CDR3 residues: CASCTRQGATDTQYF. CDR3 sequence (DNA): TGTGCCAGCTGCACGAGACAGGGGGCAACAGATACGCAGTATTTT.

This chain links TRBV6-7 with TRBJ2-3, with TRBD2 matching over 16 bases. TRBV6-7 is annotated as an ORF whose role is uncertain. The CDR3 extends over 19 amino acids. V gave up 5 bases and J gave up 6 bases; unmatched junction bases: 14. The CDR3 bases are TGTGCCAGCAGTCCGGGACTAGCGGGGGGGCCGATTAATGCTGATACGCAGTATTTT. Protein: CASSPGLAGGPINADTQYF.

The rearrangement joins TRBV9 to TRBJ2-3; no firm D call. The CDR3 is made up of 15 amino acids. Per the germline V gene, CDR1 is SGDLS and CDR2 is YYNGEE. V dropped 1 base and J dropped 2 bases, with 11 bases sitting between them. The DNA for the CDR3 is TGTGCCAGCAGCGTATCAGTCGGGTACACAGATACGCAGTATTTT. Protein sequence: CASSVSVGYTDTQYF.

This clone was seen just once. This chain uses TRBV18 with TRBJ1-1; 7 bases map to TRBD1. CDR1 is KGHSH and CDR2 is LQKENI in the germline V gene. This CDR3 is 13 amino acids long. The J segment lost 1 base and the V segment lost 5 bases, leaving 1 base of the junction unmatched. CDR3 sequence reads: CASSGQENTEAFF. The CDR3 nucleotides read TGTGCCAGCTCAGGACAGGAGAACACTGAAGCTTTCTTT.